This record covers a single TCR beta chain. The assay was immunoSEQ multiplex PCR, and TCRdb's table has in-frame clones only and misses some. This sample yields around 300,000 clones, of which just under 80% are seen a single time; 6.7% belongs to the top ten. Trimming cost V 7 bases and J 4 bases, with 13 bases left between them. CDR3 length: 12 amino acids. Germline assignment: CDR1 SQVTM and CDR2 ANQGSEA. This specimen comes from a study of cytotoxic CD8 clonotypes in ibrutinib-treated CLL. This receptor was obtained from a human donor with chronic lymphocytic leukemia. Sequencing was performed on PBMCs, taken before ibrutinib treatment. This rearrangement joins TRBV29-1 to TRBJ1-1; D might be TRBD1 (5 bases). The CDR3 bases are TGCAGCGCCTCTACCGGGGGCACTGAAGCTTTCTTT. Its protein is CSASTGGTEAFF.